Sequencing of this TCR beta chain was carried out in a study of blood T cell repertoires in COVID-19. Study-wide background: The United States, Italy and Spain supplied acute and convalescent COVID-19 samples. Nucleic acid was either cDNA or gDNA, and it came from T cells, B-cell-depleted T cells, or PBMCs.

Trimming took 6 bases from V and 1 from J; bases not matched to a gene: 10. The CDR3 loop spans 19 amino acids. Germline V gene data show CDR1 as ENHRY and CDR2 as SYGVKD. The authors' processing: Reference gene primers were amplified, and this amplification served to estimate nucleated cell counts. Repertoires were generated with immunoSEQ multiplex PCR, while TCRdb's copy carries only in-frame clones and drops some. V and J calls and clone size follow that table, whereas D and trimming were derived from the DNA. This sample yields 45,000 to 60,000 clones, of which 75% to 95% are seen a single time; approximately 6.4% belongs to the top ten.

The sequencing sample was made of peripheral blood. The chain links TRBV10-3 to TRBJ2-3; 16 bases are shared with TRBD2. The sequence came from a man between 65 and 85 years old with active COVID-19. CDR3 nucleotide sequence: TGTGCCATCAGACCGGGACTAGCGGGGGGGCCAGATGGCACAGATACGCAGTATTTT. Encoded protein: CAIRPGLAGGPDGTDTQYF.